This T cell receptor beta chain was sequenced during a study of OX40 agonist ivuxolimab in advanced cancers. Whole-study findings and limits: Low clonal expansion, among the lowest seen, marked partial responders at 0.1-3.0 mg/kg.

In regard to this clone: As yet, its antigen is unknown.

The CDR3 is 15 residues long. V lost 1 base and J lost 4; bases outside the gene matches: 5. Germline CDR1 reads SGDLS; CDR2 reads YYNGEE. The data were produced by immunoSEQ multiplex PCR, yet TCRdb's version contains in-frame clones alone and is incomplete. Of about 36,000 clones in the sample, roughly 81% were seen once. The sample in question was CD4+ or CD8+ T cells sorted from blood, obtained in a trial of the OX40 agonist ivuxolimab. The chain is built from TRBV9 and TRBJ1-5; 7 bases line up with TRBD1. This receptor was taken from an adult with an advanced solid tumor such as melanoma, head and neck, liver or kidney cancer. The CDR3 is CASSVSAGGNQPQHF. The CDR3 DNA sequence: TGTGCCAGCAGCGTATCGGCAGGGGGGAATCAGCCCCAGCATTTT.